The 32 T cell receptor beta chains below all came from one sample that was sequenced in a study of cytomegalovirus exposure and HLA in healthy donors. The PCR ran on 60 Vbeta and 13 Jbeta primers. Sequencing was performed with immunoSEQ multiplex PCR; in TCRdb, only in-frame clones are kept and a portion is missing. Of about 140,000 clones listed, around four fifths are singletons. Sequenced sample: PBMCs. The source of these receptors is a woman aged 55-75 years in good health and CMV-seropositive.

This sequence joins TRBV2 and TRBJ1-2, with no clear D. V lost 1 base and J lost 8, with 11 bases in between. CDR3 length: 13 residues. In germline, CDR1 is SNHLY, CDR2 FYNNEI. CDR3 nucleotides: TGTGCCAGCAGTGAAGGAGGGAGGACCGGCTACACCTTC. Protein product: CASSEGGRTGYTF.

The chain is built from TRBV11-3 and TRBJ2-7; 8 nucleotides line up with TRBD2. The CDR3 runs to 15 residues. Germline assignment: CDR1 SGHNT and CDR2 YENEEA. V shed 4 bases and J 4 bases; nucleotides not matched to a gene: 9. CDR3 bases: TGTGCCAGCAGCTCCGGACTAGCTGCCCGTTACGAGCAGTACTTC. Residues: CASSSGLAARYEQYF.

About this clone itself: The sample holds other DNA sequences that translate to the same CDR3. The V gene is TRBV30, the J gene TRBJ1-2, with D possibly TRBD1 on 5 matching bases. CDR1 is GTSNPN, CDR2 SVGIG, per germline (reference sequence). The CDR3 covers 12 residues. The V end was cut by 5 bases, the J end by 7 bases, with 14 bases between. In DNA, the CDR3 is TGTGCCTGGGACGCCAGGGTGGGTGGCTACACCTTC. It codes for CAWDARVGGYTF.

This clone was observed a single time. The CDR3 nucleotides read TGTGCCAGTAGTAGAGTGTCTACCGGAGGCAATCAGCCCCAGCATTTT. It yields the protein CASSRVSTGGNQPQHF. This chain links TRBV19 with TRBJ1-5; no clear D. CDR3 length: 16 residues. V lost 4 bases, J lost 2 bases, and 15 bases lay in between. Germline V gene data show CDR1 as LNHDA and CDR2 as SQIVND (reference sequence).

This clone was counted a single time. The gene calls are TRBV6-5 and TRBJ2-1; 10 bases fit TRBD2. The CDR3 runs 15 residues. V lost 6 bases, J lost 1 base, and 3 bases stayed unmatched. Germline V gives CDR1 MNHEY, CDR2 SVGAGI. As DNA, the CDR3 is TGTGCCAGCAGCCTTAGCGGGAGGTCCTACAATGAGCAGTTCTTC. Amino acids: CASSLSGRSYNEQFF.

This chain links TRBV27 with TRBJ2-7; 7 positions agree with TRBD2. V shed 8 bases, J shed 2 bases, and the junction held 12 bases outside the gene matches. The CDR3 has 15 residues. CDR1 and CDR2 (germline): MNHEY, SMNVEV (reference sequence). DNA of the CDR3: TGTGCCAGCGGGCTTATGGCGGGAGCCCCCTACGAGCAGTACTTC. It yields the protein CASGLMAGAPYEQYF.

The CDR3 DNA sequence: TGTGCCAGCAGTCATACTGGACTAGCGGGGGACTTAGCCAAAAACATTCAGTACTTC. It yields the protein CASSHTGLAGDLAKNIQYF. The gene calls are TRBV7-2 and TRBJ2-4; 13 bases agree with TRBD2. V shed 6 bases and J 0 bases; nucleotides not matched to a gene: 11. Germline V gene sequence: CDR1 SGHTA, CDR2 FQGNSA. The CDR3 covers 19 residues. Looking up the rest from reference TRBV7-2 and TRBJ2-4 gives the full variable domain: GAGVSQSPSNKVTEKGKDVELRCDPISGHTALYWYRQSLGQGLEFLIYFQGNSAPDKSGLPSDRFSAERTGGSVSTLTIQRTQQEDSAVYLCASSHTGLAGDLAKNIQYFGAGTRLSVL.

The chain has TRBV5-1 and TRBJ2-3; 9 positions match TRBD2. The CDR3 contains 17 residues. J gave up 1 base and V 3 bases, and 9 bases lay outside the gene matches. The germline V gene has CDR1 SGHRS and CDR2 YFSETQ. The CDR3 spells CASSSCASSGGTDTQYF. Written as DNA, the CDR3 is TGCGCCAGCAGCTCCTGTGCCTCTAGCGGGGGCACAGATACGCAGTATTTT.

The DNA of the CDR3 is TGTGCCAGCAGCGCCGGCCGGGGAACGAACACTGAAGCTTTCTTT. It specifies CASSAGRGTNTEAFF. The rearrangement links TRBV7-3 to TRBJ1-1; the D is unclear. The V gene's germline CDR1 is SGHTA and CDR2 FQGTGA. V shed 5 bases and J shed 1 base, with 14 bases lying between them. This CDR3 region has 15 residues.

J is TRBJ2-7 and V is TRBV6-6; 7 nucleotides match TRBD1. The germline V gene encodes CDR1 MNHNY and CDR2 SVGAGI (reference sequence). The CDR3 runs 14 residues. Germline trimming cut 4 bases from V and 0 bases from J; bases unmatched to any gene: 3. The CDR3 region is CASSSQGSSYEQYF. For the CDR3, the DNA is TGTGCCAGCAGTTCACAGGGGAGCTCCTACGAGCAGTACTTC.

This clone was counted only a few times. The rearrangement joins TRBV28 to TRBJ2-2, with 9 bases identical to TRBD2. V was pared by 2 bases and J by 0 bases, with 7 bases of the junction left unmatched. The CDR3 extends over 18 amino acids. CDR1 MDHEN and CDR2 SYDVKM come from the germline V gene. CDR3 DNA sequence: TGTGCCAGCAGTTTACTCCCCCGACTAGCGGCGAACACCGGGGAGCTGTTTTTT. As protein: CASSLLPRLAANTGELFF.

This CDR3 reads CASSTTMGRQDTQYF. The CDR3 coding sequence is TGTGCCAGCAGCACAACCATGGGGCGGCAAGATACGCAGTATTTT. V and J are TRBV7-9 and TRBJ2-3; a possible D gene is TRBD1 (5 bases). Germline V lookup: CDR1 SEHNR, CDR2 FQNEAQ (reference sequence). This CDR3 region has 15 residues. V was clipped by 5 bases and J by 5 bases, with 17 bases between them.

The J gene is TRBJ2-1, the V gene TRBV19; 8 bases agree with TRBD1. Germline values: CDR1 LNHDA, CDR2 SQIVND (reference sequence). The CDR3 contains 16 residues. Unmatched junction bases numbered 5, after V lost 3 bases and J lost 1 base. In DNA form, the CDR3 reads TGTGCCAGTAGTATCCCCCGACAGGGGTCCTACAATGAGCAGTTCTTC. The encoded protein is CASSIPRQGSYNEQFF.

This chain joins TRBV19 and TRBJ2-7, with TRBD2 matching 8 bases. The CDR3 extends over 15 amino acids. With 5 bases clipped from V and 0 bases from J, the junction kept 6 bases outside the gene matches. Germline CDR1 LNHDA, CDR2 SQIVND (reference sequence). CDR3 in amino acids: CASSELAESSYEQYF. CDR3 sequence (DNA): TGTGCCAGTAGTGAACTAGCGGAAAGCTCCTACGAGCAGTACTTC.

CDR3 residues: CASSQAGDYTGELFF. The CDR3 region has the DNA TGCGCCAGCAGCCAAGCGGGAGACTACACCGGGGAGCTGTTTTTT. V gene TRBV4-3 combines with J gene TRBJ2-2; TRBD2 might be the D (6 bases). CDR3 length: 15 amino acids. V was cut by 1 base and J by 3 bases, with 9 bases left in between. The germline V gene encodes CDR1 LGHNA and CDR2 YSLEER.

V and J are TRBV28 and TRBJ1-1, with D perhaps matching TRBD1 (5 bases). The CDR3 is 16 amino acids. Germline CDR1 and CDR2: MDHEN and SYDVKM. Trimming left V 5 bases short and J 1 base short, with 17 bases between. The CDR3 coding sequence is TGTGCCAGCAGTGGGCTGGGAAACAGGAGGAACACTGAAGCTTTCTTT. Its translation is CASSGLGNRRNTEAFF.

V usage is TRBV28 and J usage is TRBJ2-1, with D perhaps matching TRBD2 (5 bases). Germline V gives CDR1 MDHEN, CDR2 SYDVKM. This CDR3 is built from 12 residues. Trimming left V 5 bases short and J 7 bases short, with 9 bases between. The CDR3 nucleotides are TGTGCCAGCAGTACCCCGGGGAATGAGCAGTTCTTC. This gives the protein CASSTPGNEQFF.

This sequence joins TRBV19 and TRBJ2-7; TRBD2 matches at 8 bases. The germline CDR1 and CDR2 sequences are LNHDA and SQIVND (reference sequence). The CDR3 length is 13 residues. Germline trimming cut 10 bases from V and 2 bases from J; bases unmatched to any gene: 7. For the CDR3, the DNA is TGTGCCACCGCAACTAGCGGAACCTACGAGCAGTACTTC. Translation gives CATATSGTYEQYF.

J is TRBJ2-7 and V is TRBV7-9, with 14 bases identical to TRBD2. The CDR3 runs 15 residues. The germline V gene has CDR1 SEHNR and CDR2 FQNEAQ (reference sequence). V was clipped by 5 bases and J by 3 bases; unmatched bases: 3. DNA of the CDR3: TGTGCCAGCAGCCCAGGGACTAGCGGGAGCTACGAGCAGTACTTC. It codes for CASSPGTSGSYEQYF. The full variable domain, rest sourced from reference TRBV7-9 and TRBJ2-7, is DTGVSQNPRHKITKRGQNVTFRCDPISEHNRLYWYRQTLGQGPEFLTYFQNEAQLEKSRLLSDRFSAERPKGSFSTLEIQRTEQGDSAMYLCASSPGTSGSYEQYFGPGTRLTVT.

The chain uses TRBV30 and TRBJ1-1, with D tentatively TRBD1 (5 bases). The germline V gene has CDR1 GTSNPN and CDR2 SVGIG (reference sequence). With 3 bases removed from V and 7 bases from J, the gap between germline ends came to 12 bases. This CDR3 comprises 12 residues. In DNA, the CDR3 is TGTGCCTGGAGAGGCAGGGATTATGAAGCTTTCTTT. This translates into CAWRGRDYEAFF.

This clone was seen a few times. This chain joins TRBV7-9 and TRBJ2-7, with D uncertain. Germline V gives CDR1 SEHNR, CDR2 FQNEAQ (reference sequence). V lost 3 bases, J lost 4 bases, and 13 bases lay in between. The CDR3 is 14 residues long. The CDR3 DNA sequence: TGTGCCAGCAGCTTTGCCCTCAGTCATTACGAGCAGTACTTC. Amino acid sequence: CASSFALSHYEQYF.

CDR3 sequence (DNA): TGTGCCAGTAAGATACAGGGGGCAATTCAGCCCCAGCATTTT. Amino acids: CASKIQGAIQPQHF. V and J are TRBV19 and TRBJ1-5; 9 nucleotides agree with TRBD1. Per the germline V gene, CDR1 is LNHDA and CDR2 is SQIVND (reference sequence). Unmatched junction bases numbered 7, after V lost 7 bases and J lost 6 bases. The CDR3 totals 14 residues.

This chain links TRBV4-2 with TRBJ2-4, with a weak D call TRBD2 (6 bases). This CDR3 is built from 17 residues. From germline, CDR1 is LGHNA and CDR2 YNFKEQ. Trimming took off 1 base at V and 0 bases at J, with 13 bases between the two ends. CDR3 coding DNA: TGTGCCAGCAGCCAAGGGGGGGTAGCGGTAGCCAAAAACATTCAGTACTTC. This translates into CASSQGGVAVAKNIQYF.

The chain joins TRBV19 to TRBJ1-2; no firm D call. V was cut by 9 bases and J by 5 bases, with 19 bases left in between. This CDR3 has 14 amino acids. Germline values: CDR1 LNHDA, CDR2 SQIVND (reference sequence). As DNA, the CDR3 is TGTGCCAGCCATCCTCTGGAGGATCAATATGGCTACACCTTC. As protein: CASHPLEDQYGYTF. Complete variable domain (other parts from reference TRBV19 and TRBJ1-2): DGGITQSPKYLFRKEGQNVTLSCEQNLNHDAMYWYRQDPGQGLRLIYYSQIVNDFQKGDIAEGYSVSREKKESFPLTVTSAQKNPTAFYLCASHPLEDQYGYTFGSGTRLTVV.

The CDR3, as DNA: TGTGCCACCAGCGGACCGACAGGGAGTCCTGTCGAGCAGTACTTC. Its translation: CATSGPTGSPVEQYF. The chain combines TRBV15 with TRBJ2-7; TRBD1 matches at 7 bases. This CDR3 region has 15 residues. V shed 5 bases, J shed 6 bases, and the junction held 13 bases outside the gene matches. Germline V gene data show CDR1 as LNHNV and CDR2 as YYDKDF (reference sequence).

This sequence joins TRBV28 and TRBJ1-2; D is ambiguous. The V gene lost 5 bases and the J gene lost 4 bases, with 8 bases spanning the gap. The germline V gene has CDR1 MDHEN and CDR2 SYDVKM. This CDR3 has 12 amino acids. The CDR3 protein is CASSPSPYGYTF. Written as DNA, the CDR3 is TGTGCCAGCAGTCCCAGTCCCTATGGCTACACCTTC.

This clone was seen only once. The rearrangement links TRBV7-9 to TRBJ1-4, with TRBD1 as a possible D gene (5 bases). V lost 2 bases, J lost 6 bases, and 16 bases lay in between. Germline V gene lookup returns CDR1 SEHNR and CDR2 FQNEAQ (reference sequence). The CDR3 has 16 amino acids. The CDR3 DNA follows: TGTGCCAGCAGCTTACAGGGTCGCGGGGTACATGAAAAACTGTTTTTT. It encodes CASSLQGRGVHEKLFF.

The V and J genes are TRBV19 and TRBJ2-2, with D unresolved. V gave up 2 bases and J gave up 3 bases, with 4 bases separating them. Germline assignment: CDR1 LNHDA and CDR2 SQIVND (reference sequence). The CDR3 is 13 residues long. The DNA of the CDR3 is TGTGCCAGTAGTATACAGGACACCGGGGAGCTGTTTTTT. As protein: CASSIQDTGELFF.

This rearrangement joins TRBV21-1 to TRBJ2-1; the table gives TRBD2 as D, unverified against the DNA. TRBV21-1 is designated a pseudogene. CDR3 length equals 16 residues. As DNA, the CDR3 is TGTGCCAGCAGCCCTCGGGAAGTTTGGAGTATCAATGAGCAGTTCTTC. The encoded protein is CASSPREVWSINEQFF.

This rearrangement joins TRBV5-1 to TRBJ2-1; D might be TRBD1 (6 bases). Germline V gene lookup returns CDR1 SGHRS and CDR2 YFSETQ. This CDR3 spans 14 amino acids. Trimming removed 4 bases from V and 2 bases from J, with 10 bases in between. The chain's CDR3 is CASSPGQTYNEQFF. CDR3 nucleotide sequence: TGCGCCAGCAGCCCTGGACAGACCTACAATGAGCAGTTCTTC.

The chain combines TRBV6-5 with TRBJ2-7, with 11 bases matching TRBD2. The V and J ends lost 6 bases and 6 bases, in that order; junction bases with no gene match: 7. This CDR3 is built from 14 residues. The germline V gene has CDR1 MNHEY and CDR2 SVGAGI. The CDR3 nucleotides are TGTGCCAGCAGAGGTAGCGGGAGGGCCCTCGAGCAGTACTTC. Amino acids: CASRGSGRALEQYF.

This chain uses TRBV7-8 with TRBJ1-4; TRBD1 matches 9 bases. Losses at the gene ends were 5 bases for V and 6 bases for J; bases not matched to a gene: 4. CDR3 size: 14 residues. The germline gives CDR1 SGHVS, CDR2 FQNEAQ. The CDR3 region has the DNA TGTGCCAGCAGCGAAACAGGGGGCCATGAAAAACTGTTTTTT. Translation gives CASSETGGHEKLFF.